Sequencing of this TCR beta chain was carried out in a study of cytomegalovirus exposure and HLA in healthy donors. The PCR contained 60 Vbeta and 13 Jbeta primers. Clones were read by immunoSEQ multiplex PCR, and TCRdb kept only the in-frame ones, dropping some. This repertoire includes 60,000 or so clones. V shed 4 bases and J 8 bases; nucleotides not matched to a gene: 11. The CDR3 has 14 amino acids. Germline V gene data show CDR1 as SGHKS and CDR2 as YYEKEE (reference sequence). The chain is built from TRBV5-5 and TRBJ1-1; 7 positions match TRBD1. Sequenced input: PBMCs. The clonotype originates from a man aged 50 or older in good health and CMV-seropositive. CDR3 sequence: CASSPRQGSPEAFF. The CDR3 nucleotides read TGTGCCAGCAGCCCCCGACAGGGTAGTCCCGAAGCTTTCTTT.